The 29 T cell receptor beta chains presented below share a single source sample, sequenced in a study of blood T cell repertoires in COVID-19. TCRdb keeps only in-frame clones here, not all; method: immunoSEQ multiplex PCR. The data show 140,000 to 150,000 clones, around 84% seen once. The specimen sequenced was peripheral blood. All receptors derive from a human donor in a cohort sampled during active COVID-19.

CDR3 region: CASSRGGHEQYV. In DNA form, the CDR3 reads TGTGCCAGCAGCCGCGGGGGCCACGAGCAGTACGTC. This chain joins TRBV2 and TRBJ2-7; D may be TRBD2 (7 bases). Germline V gene sequence: CDR1 SNHLY, CDR2 FYNNEI. CDR3 length: 12 amino acids. V dropped 6 bases and J dropped 5 bases, with 11 bases sitting between them.

The chain carries TRBV3-1 (or the pseudogene TRBV3-2) and TRBJ2-1, with 10 bases that match TRBD2. The CDR3 has 16 residues. Germline values: CDR1 LGHDT, CDR2 YNNKEL (reference sequence). J gave up 6 bases and V 0 bases, and 5 bases lay outside the gene matches. The CDR3 loop reads CASSQEAGGPGNEQFF. For the CDR3, the DNA is TGTGCCAGCAGCCAAGAAGCGGGAGGGCCTGGCAATGAGCAGTTCTTC.

This clone occurred once. The rearrangement joins TRBV4-2 to TRBJ1-5; D is undetermined. The CDR3 extends over 15 amino acids. From germline, CDR1 is LGHNA and CDR2 YNFKEQ. V lost 2 bases to trimming and J lost 1 base, with 9 bases between them. Written as DNA, the CDR3 is TGTGCCAGCAGCCAAAACACGCCGAGCAATCAGCCCCAGCATTTT. It encodes CASSQNTPSNQPQHF.

Ten or more counts support this clone. The chain uses TRBV9 and TRBJ2-1; D may be TRBD2 (5 bases). The germline V and J ends were trimmed by 3 bases and 5 bases, with 18 bases remaining between them. CDR1 and CDR2 (germline): SGDLS, YYNGEE. The CDR3 has 16 residues. The CDR3 coding sequence is TGTGCCAGCAGCGCCCGGGGTCTATTAGGCCACAATGAGCAGTTCTTC. This encodes CASSARGLLGHNEQFF.

The rearrangement links TRBV5-4 to TRBJ1-2; 8 bases map to TRBD1. V shed 4 bases and J 7 bases; nucleotides not matched to a gene: 15. There are 16 residues in the CDR3. Germline V CDR1 and CDR2: SGHNT, YYREEE (reference sequence). CDR3 region: CASSHPLDRALGGYTF. The CDR3 coding sequence is TGTGCCAGCAGCCATCCTCTGGACAGGGCCTTGGGTGGCTACACCTTC.

This chain connects TRBV29-1 to TRBJ2-3, with 7 bases fitting TRBD1. The germline CDR1 and CDR2 sequences are SQVTM and ANQGSEA. The CDR3 contains 16 residues. With V trimmed by 1 base and J by 1 base, 8 bases remained unmatched. The CDR3 region is CSVEGGGDRGTDTQYF. The CDR3 region has the DNA TGCAGCGTTGAAGGAGGAGGTGACAGGGGCACAGATACGCAGTATTTT.

This clone came up once. V gene TRBV28 combines with J gene TRBJ1-2, with 8 bases lining up with TRBD1. V shed 5 bases and J 5 bases; nucleotides not matched to a gene: 4. This CDR3 is built from 13 residues. Germline V gene sequence: CDR1 MDHEN, CDR2 SYDVKM. The CDR3 here is CASSVTGGYGYTF. For the CDR3, the DNA is TGTGCCAGCAGTGTAACAGGGGGGTATGGCTACACCTTC.

The gene calls are TRBV21-1 and TRBJ2-5; the table names TRBD1, a call not compared with the DNA. TRBV21-1 represents a pseudogene. This CDR3 is built from 16 residues. The CDR3 reads CASSSPRGTGVETQYF. As DNA, the CDR3 is TGTGCCAGCTCATCCCCACGTGGGACAGGGGTGGAGACCCAGTACTTC.

CDR3 in amino acids: CAWHMNTEAFF. The DNA for the CDR3 is TGTGCCTGGCACATGAACACTGAAGCTTTCTTT. The rearrangement links TRBV30 to TRBJ1-1; D uncertain. Germline-derived CDR1 and CDR2 are GTSNPN and SVGIG (reference sequence). Between the trimmed V and J ends, which lost 5 bases and 0 bases, there was a span of 4 bases. This CDR3 is 11 amino acids long.

This chain's CDR3 is CAWSPRNSLHEQYF. Written as DNA, the CDR3 is TGTGCCTGGAGTCCGAGAAACAGCCTCCACGAGCAGTACTTC. The chain uses TRBV30 and TRBJ2-7, with unresolved D. This CDR3 region has 14 residues. Germline V gene data show CDR1 as GTSNPN and CDR2 as SVGIG (reference sequence). V was trimmed by 2 bases and J by 5 bases, leaving 16 bases between them.

The chain employs TRBV19 and TRBJ2-3; 8 positions agree with TRBD1. V shed 2 bases, J shed 6 bases, and the junction held 4 bases outside the gene matches. Germline CDR1 LNHDA, CDR2 SQIVND (reference sequence). This CDR3 spans 14 amino acids. CDR3 amino acids: CASSISGGLDTQYF. The CDR3 DNA reads as TGTGCCAGTAGTATATCAGGGGGCTTGGATACGCAGTATTTT.

The chain employs TRBV12-3 or TRBV12-4 and TRBJ2-3, with 7 bases lining up with TRBD2. The CDR3 is 13 amino acids. Germline trimming cut 7 bases from V and 3 bases from J; bases unmatched to any gene: 4. CDR3 region: CASNVGGTDTQYF. As DNA, the CDR3 is TGTGCCAGCAACGTGGGGGGGACAGATACGCAGTATTTT.

The J gene is TRBJ2-7, the V gene TRBV11-1; 9 positions match TRBD1. The CDR3 spans 14 residues. The germline V gene has CDR1 SGHAT and CDR2 FQDESV (reference sequence). The ends lost 5 bases at V and 2 bases at J; junction bases unmatched: 4. The CDR3 DNA sequence: TGTGCCAGCAGCCCGGACAGGGGAGCCTACGAGCAGTACGTC. This encodes CASSPDRGAYEQYV.

This clone was found a few times. The chain links TRBV2 to TRBJ2-6; perhaps TRBD2 as D (7 bases). The germline V gene encodes CDR1 SNHLY and CDR2 FYNNEI. This CDR3 comprises 15 residues. Trimming cost V 3 bases and J 4 bases, with 10 bases left between them. The DNA for the CDR3 is TGTGCCAGCAGTGAGGGGAGGGGGGGGGCCAACGTCCTGACTTTC. It is translated as CASSEGRGGANVLTF.

This clone was recorded only once. J is TRBJ2-2 and V is TRBV6-5; the D is unclear. The V gene lost 7 bases and the J gene lost 4 bases, with 13 bases spanning the gap. The germline V gene encodes CDR1 MNHEY and CDR2 SVGAGI. The CDR3 extends over 14 amino acids. The DNA for the CDR3 is TGTGCCAGCACACTGTTCCGAGGCACCGGGGAGCTGTTTTTT. This translates into CASTLFRGTGELFF.

This clone was seen once. In DNA form, the CDR3 reads TGTGCCAGCAGCTTCCGGACTAGCGACCAAGAGACCCAGTACTTC. Its protein product is CASSFRTSDQETQYF. The chain couples TRBV13 to TRBJ2-5; TRBD2 matches 9 bases. The germline V gene encodes CDR1 PRHDT and CDR2 FYEKMQ (reference sequence). This CDR3 region has 15 residues. V shed 3 bases, J shed 0 bases, and the junction held 2 bases outside the gene matches.

The rearrangement joins TRBV11-2 to TRBJ2-5, with a possible D match to TRBD1 (6 bases). V was cut by 5 bases and J by 3 bases, with 10 bases left in between. This CDR3 contains 13 residues. Germline CDR1 SGHAT, CDR2 FQNNGV. The CDR3 region has the DNA TGTGCCAGCAGCCACGACAGGAAAGAGACCCAGTACTTC. Its translation is CASSHDRKETQYF.

CDR3 DNA: TGTGCCAGCAGTTCCCGGCTAGCGGGGTTGTACGAGCAGTACTTC. The encoded protein is CASSSRLAGLYEQYF. This sequence joins TRBV6-6 and TRBJ2-7; 9 bases line up with TRBD2. This CDR3 is built from 15 residues. Germline CDR1 and CDR2: MNHNY and SVGAGI (reference sequence). V trimming: 4 bases; J trimming: 4 bases; junction bases outside the gene matches: 8.

This sequence joins TRBV2 and TRBJ1-1; D call uncertain. The germline V gene has CDR1 SNHLY and CDR2 FYNNEI. V was shortened by 4 bases and J by 5 bases, with 11 bases between the two germline ends. The CDR3 is made up of 13 amino acids. The CDR3 nucleotides read TGTGCCAGCAGTGTCACGGAGGAGACTGAAGCTTTCTTT. Its protein product is CASSVTEETEAFF.

The chain links TRBV7-6 to TRBJ2-7; D possibly corresponds to TRBD1 (6 bases). V lost 5 bases and J 2 bases, leaving 16 bases between the germline ends. This CDR3 has 15 residues. Germline CDR1 is SGHVS and CDR2 is FNYEAQ. CDR3 coding DNA: TGTGCCAGCAGCCCCCCAGGGACATCAGCCTACGAGCAGTACTTC. Encoded protein: CASSPPGTSAYEQYF.

This clone has a single count. V gene TRBV6-5 combines with J gene TRBJ2-5; 8 bases match TRBD1. CDR1 MNHEY and CDR2 SVGAGI come from the germline V gene. The V segment lost 6 bases and the J segment 5 bases; nucleotides outside the gene matches: 11. The CDR3 is 15 amino acids. The CDR3 spells CASRTGQGWAETQYF. The CDR3 DNA reads TGTGCCAGCAGGACCGGACAGGGTTGGGCGGAGACCCAGTACTTC.

This clone was detected once. V usage is TRBV25-1 and J usage is TRBJ2-3; D is undetermined. V was clipped by 3 bases and J by 2 bases, with 9 bases between them. The CDR3 length is 14 residues. Germline loops: CDR1 MGHDK, CDR2 SYGVNS. This CDR3 reads CASSDAAITDTQYF. The CDR3 coding sequence is TGTGCCAGCAGTGATGCGGCCATCACAGATACGCAGTATTTT.

The V call is TRBV6-4, the J call TRBJ1-2, with D possibly matching TRBD1 (6 bases). The CDR3 covers 13 residues. Germline CDR1 reads MRHNA; CDR2 reads SNTAGT. The ends were cut back, 6 bases at V and 8 bases at J, with 16 bases in the middle. The CDR3 here is CASSARQVEGYTF. In DNA, the CDR3 is TGTGCCAGCAGCGCGCGACAGGTGGAGGGCTACACCTTC.

This clone showed up just once. The V call is TRBV4-1, the J call TRBJ2-5; 8 bases align to TRBD2. J lost 5 bases, V lost 0 bases, and 8 bases had no gene match. Germline CDR1 reads MGHRA; CDR2 reads YSYEKL. This CDR3 has 16 residues. In DNA form, the CDR3 reads TGCGCCAGCAGCCAAGAGGTTGGAGCGGGAGTCGAGACCCAGTACTTC. As protein: CASSQEVGAGVETQYF.

This sequence joins TRBV19 and TRBJ1-2, with 10 positions matching TRBD1. The germline V gene encodes CDR1 LNHDA and CDR2 SQIVND (reference sequence). The CDR3 spans 17 residues. Losses at the gene ends were 4 bases for V and 1 base for J; bases not matched to a gene: 9. CDR3 in amino acids: CASSSLLTGGFNYGYTF. In DNA form, the CDR3 reads TGTGCCAGTAGTAGCTTGTTGACAGGGGGCTTTAACTATGGCTACACCTTC.

This sequence joins TRBV6-2 or TRBV6-3 and TRBJ1-5; 9 bases are shared with TRBD1. Germline trimming cut 5 bases from V and 5 bases from J; bases unmatched to any gene: 4. This CDR3 is 14 amino acids long. Looked up from germline, CDR1 is MNHEY and CDR2 is SVGEGT. The CDR3 DNA sequence: TGTGCCAGCAGTCAAGACAGGGGGGATCAGCCCCAGCATTTT. Amino acid sequence: CASSQDRGDQPQHF.

This sequence joins TRBV7-2 and TRBJ1-1; 7 positions agree with TRBD1. The germline V gene has CDR1 SGHTA and CDR2 FQGNSA. This CDR3 is 14 amino acids long. With V trimmed by 1 base and J by 11 bases, 10 bases remained unmatched. For the CDR3, the DNA is TGTGCCAGCAGCTTAGAGAGGGTGCGGACAGGCGCTTTCTTT. Protein product: CASSLERVRTGAFF.

This rearrangement joins TRBV9 to TRBJ2-5, with 11 bases matching TRBD2. The ends lost 0 bases at V and 8 bases at J; junction bases unmatched: 6. The CDR3 has 15 amino acids. CDR1 is SGDLS and CDR2 is YYNGEE in the germline V gene. The CDR3 DNA follows: TGTGCCAGCAGCGTAGAAGGGACTAGCGGCTCCACCCAGTACTTC. This codes for CASSVEGTSGSTQYF.

The gene calls are TRBV6-5 and TRBJ1-5, with D hard to call. Germline V gene lookup returns CDR1 MNHEY and CDR2 SVGAGI. The CDR3 covers 13 residues. V lost 4 bases, J lost 7 bases, and 11 bases lay in between. For the CDR3, the DNA is TGTGCCAGCAGTTCTCCGGGAGGGCAGCCCCAGCATTTT. It yields the protein CASSSPGGQPQHF.